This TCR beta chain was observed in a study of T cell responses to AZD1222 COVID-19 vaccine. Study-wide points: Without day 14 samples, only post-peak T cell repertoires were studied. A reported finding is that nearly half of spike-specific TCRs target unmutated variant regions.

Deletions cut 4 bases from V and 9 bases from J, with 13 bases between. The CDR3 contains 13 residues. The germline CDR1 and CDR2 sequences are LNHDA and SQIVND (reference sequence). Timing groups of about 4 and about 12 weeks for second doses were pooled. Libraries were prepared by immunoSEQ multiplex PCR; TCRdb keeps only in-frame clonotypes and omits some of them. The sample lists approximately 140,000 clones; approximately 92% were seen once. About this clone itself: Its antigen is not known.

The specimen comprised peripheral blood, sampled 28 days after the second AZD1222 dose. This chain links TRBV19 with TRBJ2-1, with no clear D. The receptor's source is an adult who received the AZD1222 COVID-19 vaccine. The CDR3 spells CASSTRSQSEQFF. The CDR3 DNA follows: TGTGCCAGTAGTACCAGGTCACAATCTGAGCAGTTCTTC.